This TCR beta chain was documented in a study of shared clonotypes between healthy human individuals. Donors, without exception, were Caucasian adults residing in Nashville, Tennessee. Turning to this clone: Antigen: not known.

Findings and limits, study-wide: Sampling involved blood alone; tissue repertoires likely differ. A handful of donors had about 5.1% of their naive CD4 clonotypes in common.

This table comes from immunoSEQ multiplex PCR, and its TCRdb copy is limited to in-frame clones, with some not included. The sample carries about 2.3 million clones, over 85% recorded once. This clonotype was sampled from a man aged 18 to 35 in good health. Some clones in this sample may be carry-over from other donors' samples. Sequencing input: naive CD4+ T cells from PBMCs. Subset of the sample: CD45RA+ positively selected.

The CDR3: CASSFGGNYYEQYF. CDR3 coding DNA: TGCGCCAGCAGCTTCGGCGGGAATTACTACGAGCAGTACTTC. The rearrangement joins TRBV5-1 to TRBJ2-5; TRBD2 is a possible D gene (6 bases). The DNA matches TRBJ2-7 better at its end, which makes the J call doubtful. The CDR3 covers 14 residues. Germline-derived CDR1 and CDR2 are SGHRS and YFSETQ.